This entry is about one T cell receptor beta chain. The data originate from a study of blood T cell repertoires in COVID-19. About the study: PBMCs, B-cell-depleted T cells, or T cells were the source of the cDNA or gDNA that made up the material.

In the original processing: Researchers report that nucleated cell counts were estimated from reference gene primer amplification. Some clones are missing from TCRdb's copy, which holds only in-frame ones; the method was immunoSEQ multiplex PCR. That table furnishes V, J and clone size, whereas the DNA furnished D and trimming. The sample shows tens of thousands of clones, 87% of them seen only once. Germline V lookup: CDR1 PRHDT, CDR2 FYEKMQ (reference sequence). V lost 1 base, J lost 3 bases, and 9 bases stayed unmatched. The CDR3 length is 17 residues. The sequence derives from a human donor in a cohort sampled during active COVID-19. This chain links TRBV13 with TRBJ1-2, with 9 bases identical to TRBD1. Sequencing input: peripheral blood. The CDR3 DNA follows: TGTGCCAGCAGCTTAGATCCCGGGACAGGGCGGGACTATGGCTACACCTTC. Translating it yields CASSLDPGTGRDYGYTF. The full variable domain, rest sourced from reference TRBV13 and TRBJ1-2, is AAGVIQSPRHLIKEKRETATLKCYPIPRHDTVYWYQQGPGQDPQFLISFYEKMQSDKGSIPDRFSAQQFSDYHSELNMSSLELGDSALYFCASSLDPGTGRDYGYTFGSGTRLTVV.